This passage covers 25 T cell receptor beta chains from one sample sequenced in a study of blood T cell repertoires in COVID-19. Assay: immunoSEQ multiplex PCR; the TCRdb copy retains only in-frame clones and omits some. The repertoire includes 250,000 to 400,000 clones, 85% of them detected once, and 1.9% sits in the top ten. Sequencing used PBMCs or T cells enriched from blood (not recorded which). These receptors originate from a woman in her thirties who had been exposed to COVID-19.

J is TRBJ2-2 and V is TRBV10-3; 12 nucleotides agree with TRBD2. Per germline, CDR1 ENHRY and CDR2 SYGVKD. CDR3 length equals 15 residues. The trim removed 6 bases at V and 1 base at J, leaving 0 bases unmatched. The CDR3 bases are TGTGCCATCAGACTAGCGGGGGGGAACACCGGGGAGCTGTTTTTT. It translates to CAIRLAGGNTGELFF.

The chain combines TRBV5-1 with TRBJ2-1; 10 nucleotides match TRBD2. Trimming cost V 4 bases and J 5 bases; bases outside gene matches: 6. The CDR3 is 15 amino acids. Germline CDR1 reads SGHRS; CDR2 reads YFSETQ. In DNA form, the CDR3 reads TGCGCCAGCAGCCCTAGGACTAGCGGAAACAATGAGCAGTTCTTC. Protein sequence: CASSPRTSGNNEQFF. The whole variable domain, remainder taken from reference TRBV5-1 and TRBJ2-1, is KAGVTQTPRYLIKTRGQQVTLSCSPISGHRSVSWYQQTPGQGLQFLFEYFSETQRNKGNFPGRFSGRQFSNSRSEMNVSTLELGDSALYLCASSPRTSGNNEQFFGPGTRLTVL.

The chain carries TRBV6-1 and TRBJ1-2; D perhaps matches TRBD1 (5 bases). This CDR3 spans 14 amino acids. CDR1 and CDR2 from the germline V gene are MNHNS and SASEGT. With 1 base removed from V and 4 bases from J, the gap between germline ends came to 10 bases. CDR3 in DNA: TGTGCCAGCAGTGAAGGAATGGGGGGCTATGGCTACACCTTC. As protein: CASSEGMGGYGYTF.

This chain joins TRBV28 and TRBJ2-1; TRBD2 is a possible D gene (5 bases). CDR1 is MDHEN, CDR2 SYDVKM, per germline. The CDR3 runs to 18 residues. Trimming removed 5 bases at V and 4 bases at J, with 24 bases between. The CDR3 DNA follows: TGTGCCAGCAGTCCCCTCCGTAATAGCGCAAGCATGTACAATGAGCAGTTCTTC. Translation: CASSPLRNSASMYNEQFF.

The table lists this clone with a few counts. CDR3 coding DNA: TGTGCCAGCAGCCAAGATTTGAGAGGGTCTCGATCACCCCTCCACTTT. Residues: CASSQDLRGSRSPLHF. This sequence joins TRBV14 and TRBJ1-6; D remains ambiguous. The CDR3 length is 16 residues. V gave up 0 bases and J gave up 10 bases, with 16 bases separating them. Germline CDR1 reads SGHDN; CDR2 reads FVKESK.

The chain recombines TRBV18 with TRBJ2-7; perhaps TRBD2 as D (7 bases). Germline values: CDR1 KGHSH, CDR2 LQKENI. Trimming removed 3 bases at V and 0 bases at J, with 18 bases between. This CDR3 is built from 17 residues. This chain's CDR3 is CASSPRLQGGSSYEQYF. The DNA of the CDR3 is TGTGCCAGCTCACCCCGATTACAGGGCGGGAGCTCCTACGAGCAGTACTTC.

This chain uses TRBV4-2 with TRBJ2-7, with 7 positions matching TRBD1. CDR3 length equals 17 residues. Germline values: CDR1 LGHNA, CDR2 YNFKEQ. The ends lost 6 bases at V and 2 bases at J; junction bases unmatched: 16. The DNA for the CDR3 is TGTGCCAGCAGTCGAGCCCATGACAGGGACCCCCCCTACGAGCAGTACTTC. It codes for CASSRAHDRDPPYEQYF.

For this clone: Germline and junction disagree at one end, which may indicate a read error. The chain combines TRBV20-1 with TRBJ2-7; 7 bases are shared with TRBD2. Germline V lookup: CDR1 DFQATT, CDR2 SNEGSKA (reference sequence). The CDR3 spans 10 residues. The CDR3 DNA is TGTGGGGCGGGGGCCTACGAGCAGTACTTC. It translates to CGAGAYEQYF.

This clone was seen just once. The chain uses TRBV6-2 or TRBV6-3 and TRBJ1-6; 9 bases agree with TRBD1. Looked up from germline, CDR1 is MNHEY and CDR2 is SVGEGT. This CDR3 has 16 residues. V dropped 2 bases and J dropped 1; count of bases not matched to a gene: 0. The CDR3 sequence: CASSYDRGSYNSPLHF. DNA for the CDR3: TGTGCCAGCAGTTACGACAGGGGGTCCTATAATTCACCCCTCCACTTT.

For the CDR3, the DNA is TGTGCCAGCAGCCAAGAAGACTGGGCGGGCACCTCCTACAATGAGCAGTTCTTC. Protein product: CASSQEDWAGTSYNEQFF. The V and J genes are TRBV4-2 and TRBJ2-1; the D gene is possibly TRBD2 (5 bases). CDR3 size: 18 residues. CDR1 is LGHNA, CDR2 YNFKEQ, per germline. Trimming took 0 bases from V and 0 from J, leaving 15 bases between them.

V usage is TRBV19 and J usage is TRBJ2-7, with D possibly being TRBD2 (7 bases). The V end was cut by 5 bases, the J end by 4 bases, with 15 bases between. The CDR3 totals 14 residues. Germline V CDR1 and CDR2: LNHDA, SQIVND (reference sequence). This CDR3 reads CASSHPGGLYEQYF. The DNA of the CDR3 is TGTGCCAGTAGTCACCCCGGGGGGCTTTACGAGCAGTACTTC.

This sequence joins TRBV5-1 and TRBJ2-7; D might be TRBD1 (5 bases). The germline V gene has CDR1 SGHRS and CDR2 YFSETQ. V was clipped by 2 bases and J by 5 bases, with 8 bases between them. CDR3 length: 12 residues. In nucleotides, the CDR3 is TGCGCCAGCAGCTTTCAGGGTAACGAGCAGTACTTC. Translating it yields CASSFQGNEQYF. Based on the CDR3 plus reference TRBV5-1 and TRBJ2-7, the full variable domain is KAGVTQTPRYLIKTRGQQVTLSCSPISGHRSVSWYQQTPGQGLQFLFEYFSETQRNKGNFPGRFSGRQFSNSRSEMNVSTLELGDSALYLCASSFQGNEQYFGPGTRLTVT.

The chain recombines TRBV30 with TRBJ1-6; the match to TRBD1 covers 7 bases. Unmatched junction bases numbered 7, after V lost 1 base and J lost 7 bases. The germline V gene encodes CDR1 GTSNPN and CDR2 SVGIG (reference sequence). The length of the CDR3 is 15 residues. The CDR3 is CAWSALQGRNSPLHF. CDR3 DNA sequence: TGTGCCTGGAGTGCCTTACAGGGGAGGAATTCACCCCTCCACTTT.

This chain joins TRBV9 and TRBJ2-5; a weak D match, TRBD2 (5 bases). The germline CDR1 and CDR2 sequences are SGDLS and YYNGEE. This CDR3 has 15 residues. V shed 3 bases and J shed 1 base, with 13 bases lying between them. The CDR3 DNA is TGTGCCAGCAGCGAGGGAGAGCGGCTCCAAGAGACCCAGTACTTC. Its translation is CASSEGERLQETQYF.

The rearrangement joins TRBV7-8 to TRBJ2-3; 11 bases are shared with TRBD2. The V gene's germline CDR1 is SGHVS and CDR2 FQNEAQ. This CDR3 region has 16 residues. The J segment lost 2 bases and the V segment lost 6 bases, leaving 7 bases of the junction unmatched. The CDR3 DNA reads TGTGCCAGCAGGACTGGGACTAGCGGACTCACAGATACGCAGTATTTT. It yields the protein CASRTGTSGLTDTQYF.

The chain couples TRBV3-1 (or the pseudogene TRBV3-2) to TRBJ1-2, with unresolved D. Germline V gene lookup returns CDR1 LGHDT and CDR2 YNNKEL (reference sequence). The CDR3 covers 14 residues. V lost 0 bases to trimming and J lost 3 bases, with 8 bases between them. The chain's CDR3 is CASSQEWRYYGYTF. The CDR3 DNA is TGTGCCAGCAGCCAAGAATGGAGGTACTATGGCTACACCTTC.

This clone has just one count. The DNA for the CDR3 is TGTGCCATCAGTGATGGTCAGGGTGGAGATACGCAGTATTTT. Its translation is CAISDGQGGDTQYF. The V gene is TRBV10-3, the J gene TRBJ2-3, with D perhaps matching TRBD1 (5 bases). The V gene lost 3 bases and the J gene lost 5 bases, with 12 bases spanning the gap. The CDR3 length is 14 residues. The germline CDR1 and CDR2 sequences are ENHRY and SYGVKD.

The V call is TRBV15, the J call TRBJ2-7; 8 nucleotides line up with TRBD1. The V and J ends lost 5 bases and 0 bases, in that order; junction bases with no gene match: 12. Germline V lookup: CDR1 LNHNV, CDR2 YYDKDF (reference sequence). The CDR3 spans 17 residues. The CDR3 is CATSPLKGQASSYEQYF. The CDR3 region has the DNA TGTGCCACCAGCCCCCTTAAGGGACAGGCGAGCTCCTACGAGCAGTACTTC.

The chain joins TRBV7-8 to TRBJ2-1; TRBD2 might be the D (6 bases). The V gene lost 4 bases and the J gene lost 7 bases, with 20 bases spanning the gap. Germline V lookup: CDR1 SGHVS, CDR2 FQNEAQ. This CDR3 is built from 16 residues. The DNA for the CDR3 is TGTGCCAGCAGCTCTCCCGGGACTGGGAAAGGGAATGAGCAGTTCTTC. It specifies CASSSPGTGKGNEQFF.

The V and J genes are TRBV18 and TRBJ1-1; 9 bases agree with TRBD1. CDR1 is KGHSH, CDR2 LQKENI, per germline. There are 14 residues in the CDR3. J gave up 5 bases and V 3 bases, and 4 bases lay outside the gene matches. CDR3 bases: TGTGCCAGCTCACCGAAGGACAGGGGAACTGAAGCTTTCTTT. Translating gives CASSPKDRGTEAFF. The full variable domain, rest sourced from reference TRBV18 and TRBJ1-1, is NAGVMQNPRHLVRRRGQEARLRCSPMKGHSHVYWYRQLPEEGLKFMVYLQKENIIDESGMPKERFSAEFPKEGPSILRIQQVVRGDSAAYFCASSPKDRGTEAFFGQGTRLTVV.

This sequence joins TRBV6-5 and TRBJ2-1, with 8 bases fitting TRBD2. Looked up from germline, CDR1 is MNHEY and CDR2 is SVGAGI. This CDR3 is built from 16 residues. V shed 4 bases, J shed 1 base, and the junction held 6 bases outside the gene matches. The CDR3 sequence: CASSFELADSYNEQFF. The CDR3 region has the DNA TGTGCCAGCAGTTTCGAACTAGCGGATTCCTACAATGAGCAGTTCTTC.

CDR3 sequence reads: CASSWSPGGPGELFF. CDR3 sequence (DNA): TGTGCCAGCAGCTGGAGTCCCGGGGGGCCCGGGGAGCTGTTTTTT. The chain combines TRBV7-2 with TRBJ2-2, with D possibly being TRBD2 (7 bases). This CDR3 spans 15 amino acids. V lost 4 bases and J 6 bases, leaving 15 bases between the germline ends. From germline, CDR1 is SGHTA and CDR2 FQGNSA.

The V gene is TRBV11-1, the J gene TRBJ2-3; 8 nucleotides match TRBD1. The CDR3 is made up of 15 amino acids. Trimming removed 2 bases from V and 2 bases from J; junction bases left unmatched: 3. The germline V gene has CDR1 SGHAT and CDR2 FQDESV (reference sequence). Written as DNA, the CDR3 is TGTGCCAGCAGCTTATCGACAGGGGACACAGATACGCAGTATTTT. Translation gives CASSLSTGDTDTQYF. Variable domain in full (rest from reference TRBV11-1 and TRBJ2-3): EAEVAQSPRYKITEKSQAVAFWCDPISGHATLYWYRQILGQGPELLVQFQDESVVDDSQLPKDRFSAERLKGVDSTLKIQPAELGDSAMYLCASSLSTGDTDTQYFGPGTRLTVL.

J is TRBJ1-6 and V is TRBV5-1, with 8 bases fitting TRBD1. The J segment lost 5 bases and the V segment lost 6 bases, leaving 4 bases of the junction unmatched. The germline CDR1 and CDR2 sequences are SGHRS and YFSETQ. The CDR3 sequence is 14 residues long. The CDR3 DNA reads as TGCGCCAGCAAGGGACAGGTAGATAATTCACCCCTCCACTTT. Translation gives CASKGQVDNSPLHF. The variable domain in full, with the rest retrieved from reference TRBV5-1 and TRBJ1-6, is KAGVTQTPRYLIKTRGQQVTLSCSPISGHRSVSWYQQTPGQGLQFLFEYFSETQRNKGNFPGRFSGRQFSNSRSEMNVSTLELGDSALYLCASKGQVDNSPLHFGNGTRLTVT.

The V and J genes are TRBV2 and TRBJ2-5, with 9 bases fitting TRBD1. Germline lookup yields CDR1 SNHLY and CDR2 FYNNEI. V shed 7 bases and J 4 bases; nucleotides not matched to a gene: 1. This CDR3 comprises 12 residues. The CDR3 loop reads CASNRGRETQYF. Written as DNA, the CDR3 is TGTGCCAGCAACAGGGGGCGAGAGACCCAGTACTTC.